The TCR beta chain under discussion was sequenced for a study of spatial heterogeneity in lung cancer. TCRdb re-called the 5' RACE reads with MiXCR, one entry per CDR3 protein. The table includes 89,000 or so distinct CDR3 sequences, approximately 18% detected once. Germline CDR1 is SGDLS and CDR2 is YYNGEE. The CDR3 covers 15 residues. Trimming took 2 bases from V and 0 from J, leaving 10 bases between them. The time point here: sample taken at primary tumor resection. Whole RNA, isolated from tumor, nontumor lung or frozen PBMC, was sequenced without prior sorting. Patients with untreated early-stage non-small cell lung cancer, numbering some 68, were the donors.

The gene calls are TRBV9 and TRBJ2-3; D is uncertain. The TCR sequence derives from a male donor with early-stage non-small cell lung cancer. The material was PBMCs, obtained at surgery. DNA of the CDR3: TGTGCCAGCAGCGTCGGATCAATCAGCACAGATACGCAGTATTTT. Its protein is CASSVGSISTDTQYF.